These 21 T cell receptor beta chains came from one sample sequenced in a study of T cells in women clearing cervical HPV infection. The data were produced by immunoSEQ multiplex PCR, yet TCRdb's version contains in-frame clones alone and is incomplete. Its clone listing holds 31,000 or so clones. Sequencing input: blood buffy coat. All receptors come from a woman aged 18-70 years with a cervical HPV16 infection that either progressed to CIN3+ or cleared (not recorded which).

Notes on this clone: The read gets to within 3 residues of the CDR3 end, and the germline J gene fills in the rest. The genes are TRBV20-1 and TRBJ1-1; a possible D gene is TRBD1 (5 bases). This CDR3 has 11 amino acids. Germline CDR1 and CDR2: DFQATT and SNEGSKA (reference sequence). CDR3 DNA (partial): TGCAGTGCTAGAGATACGGGGGTA. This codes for CSARDTGV. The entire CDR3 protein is CSARDTGVAFF.

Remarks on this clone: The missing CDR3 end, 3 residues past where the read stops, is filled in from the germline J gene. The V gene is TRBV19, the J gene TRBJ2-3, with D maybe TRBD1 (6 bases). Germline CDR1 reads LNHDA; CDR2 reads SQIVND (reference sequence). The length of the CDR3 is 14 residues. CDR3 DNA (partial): TGTGCCAGTAGTCGGATGGGGGCTGAACAGCCG. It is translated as CASSRMGAEQP. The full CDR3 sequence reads CASSRMGAEQPQYF.

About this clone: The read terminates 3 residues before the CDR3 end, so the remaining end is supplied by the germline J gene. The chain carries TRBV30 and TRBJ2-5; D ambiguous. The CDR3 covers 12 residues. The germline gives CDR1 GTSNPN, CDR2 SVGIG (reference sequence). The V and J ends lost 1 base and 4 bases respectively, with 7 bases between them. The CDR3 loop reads CAWSGNRETQYF. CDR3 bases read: TGTGCCTGGAGTGGCAACAGAGAGACC.

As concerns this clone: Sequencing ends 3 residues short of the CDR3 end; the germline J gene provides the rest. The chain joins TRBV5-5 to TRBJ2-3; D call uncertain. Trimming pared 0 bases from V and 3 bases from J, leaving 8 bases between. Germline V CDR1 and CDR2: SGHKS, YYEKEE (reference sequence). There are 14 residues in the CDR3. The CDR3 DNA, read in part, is TGTGCCAGCAGCTTGGTGGTGCGTACAGATACG. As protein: CASSLVVRTDT. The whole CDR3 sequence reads CASSLVVRTDTQYF.

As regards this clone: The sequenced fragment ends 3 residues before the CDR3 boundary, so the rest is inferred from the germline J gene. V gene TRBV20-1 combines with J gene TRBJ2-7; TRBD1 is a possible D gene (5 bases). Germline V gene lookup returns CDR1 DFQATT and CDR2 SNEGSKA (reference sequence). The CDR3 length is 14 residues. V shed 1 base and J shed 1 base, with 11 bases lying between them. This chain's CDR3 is CSARGRVASYEQYF. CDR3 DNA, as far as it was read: TGCAGTGCTAGAGGCAGGGTTGCATCCTACGAG.

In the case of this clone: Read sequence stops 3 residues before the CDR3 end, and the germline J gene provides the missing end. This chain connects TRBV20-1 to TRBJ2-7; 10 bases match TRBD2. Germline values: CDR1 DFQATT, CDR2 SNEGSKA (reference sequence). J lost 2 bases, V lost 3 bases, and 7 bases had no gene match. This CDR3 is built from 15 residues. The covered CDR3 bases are TGCAGTGCTAGGCCCTCTAGCGGGGGACCCTACGAG. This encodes CSARPSSGGPYE. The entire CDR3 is CSARPSSGGPYEQYF.

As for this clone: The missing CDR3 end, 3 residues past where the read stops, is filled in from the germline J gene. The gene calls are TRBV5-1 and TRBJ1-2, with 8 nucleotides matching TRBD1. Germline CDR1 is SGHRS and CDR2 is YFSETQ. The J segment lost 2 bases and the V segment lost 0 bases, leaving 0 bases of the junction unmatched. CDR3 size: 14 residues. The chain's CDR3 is CASSLGQGNYGYTF. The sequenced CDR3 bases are TGCGCCAGCAGCTTGGGACAGGGGAACTATGGC.

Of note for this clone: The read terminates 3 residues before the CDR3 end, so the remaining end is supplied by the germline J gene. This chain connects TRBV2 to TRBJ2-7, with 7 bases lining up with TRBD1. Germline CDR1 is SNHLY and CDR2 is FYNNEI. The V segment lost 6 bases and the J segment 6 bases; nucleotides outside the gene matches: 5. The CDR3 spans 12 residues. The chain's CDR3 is CASRGQVSEQYF. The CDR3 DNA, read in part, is TGTGCCAGCAGAGGACAGGTTAGCGAG.

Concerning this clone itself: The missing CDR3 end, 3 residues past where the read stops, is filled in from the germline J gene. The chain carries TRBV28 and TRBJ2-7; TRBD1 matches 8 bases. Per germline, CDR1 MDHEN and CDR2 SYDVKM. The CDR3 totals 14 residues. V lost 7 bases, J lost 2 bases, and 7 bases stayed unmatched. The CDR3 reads CASNSGDRTYEQYF. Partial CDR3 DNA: TGTGCCAGCAACTCGGGGGACAGGACCTACGAG.

The covered CDR3 bases are TGTGCCTGGAGTGTAAAGGGGGCTCAAAATTCACCC. It codes for CAWSVKGAQNSP. The entire CDR3 sequence reads CAWSVKGAQNSPLHF. The chain links TRBV30 to TRBJ1-6; the match to TRBD1 covers 7 bases. The sequenced fragment ends 3 residues before the CDR3 boundary, so the rest is inferred from the germline J gene. V dropped 0 bases and J dropped 7; count of bases not matched to a gene: 6. This CDR3 has 15 amino acids. Per the germline V gene, CDR1 is GTSNPN and CDR2 is SVGIG (reference sequence).

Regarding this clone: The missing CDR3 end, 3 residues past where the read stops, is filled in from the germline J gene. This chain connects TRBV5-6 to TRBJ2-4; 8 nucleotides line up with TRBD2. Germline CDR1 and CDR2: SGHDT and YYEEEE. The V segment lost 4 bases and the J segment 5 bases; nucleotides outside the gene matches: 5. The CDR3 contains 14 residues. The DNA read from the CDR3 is TGTGCCAGCAGCCCTTTCGGGGGGGAAAACATT. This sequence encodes CASSPFGGENI. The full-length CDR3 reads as CASSPFGGENIQYF.

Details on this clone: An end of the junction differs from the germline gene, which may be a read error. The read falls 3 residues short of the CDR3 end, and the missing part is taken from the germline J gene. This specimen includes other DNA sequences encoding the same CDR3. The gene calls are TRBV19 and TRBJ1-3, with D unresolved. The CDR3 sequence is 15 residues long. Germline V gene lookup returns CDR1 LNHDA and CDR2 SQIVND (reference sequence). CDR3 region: CASSMARGSGNTIYF. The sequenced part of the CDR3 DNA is TGTGCCAGTAGTATGGCTCGGGGATCTGGAAACACG.

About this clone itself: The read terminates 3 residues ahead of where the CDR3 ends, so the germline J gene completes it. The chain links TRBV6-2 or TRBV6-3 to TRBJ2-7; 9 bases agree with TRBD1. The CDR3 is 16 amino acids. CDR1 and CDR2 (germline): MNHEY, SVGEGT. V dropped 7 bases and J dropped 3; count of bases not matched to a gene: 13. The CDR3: CASTLTLQGAVYEQYF. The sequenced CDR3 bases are TGTGCCAGCACCCTAACACTACAGGGGGCGGTCTACGAG.

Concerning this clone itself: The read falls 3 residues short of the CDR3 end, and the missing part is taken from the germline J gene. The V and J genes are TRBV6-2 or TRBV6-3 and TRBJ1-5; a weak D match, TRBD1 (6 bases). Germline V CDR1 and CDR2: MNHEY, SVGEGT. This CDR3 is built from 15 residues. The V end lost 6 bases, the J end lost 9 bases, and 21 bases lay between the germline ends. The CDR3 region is CASRPMQGPLSPQHF. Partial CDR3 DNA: TGTGCCAGCAGACCGATGCAGGGGCCCCTCTCGCCC.

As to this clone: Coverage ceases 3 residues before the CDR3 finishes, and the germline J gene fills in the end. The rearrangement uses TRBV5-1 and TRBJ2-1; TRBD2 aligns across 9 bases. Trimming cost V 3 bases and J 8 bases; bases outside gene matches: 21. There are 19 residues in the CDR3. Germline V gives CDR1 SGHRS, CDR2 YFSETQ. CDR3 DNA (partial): TGCGCCAGCAGCTCCCCGGGGAGCGGGGGTAGCGGGAGTATCTATGAG. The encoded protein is CASSSPGSGGSGSIYE. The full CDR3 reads CASSSPGSGGSGSIYEQFF.

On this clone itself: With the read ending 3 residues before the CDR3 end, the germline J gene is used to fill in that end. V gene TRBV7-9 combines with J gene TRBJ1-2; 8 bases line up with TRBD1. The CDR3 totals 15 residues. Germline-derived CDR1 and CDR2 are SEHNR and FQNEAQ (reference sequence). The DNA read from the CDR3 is TGTGCCAGCAGCTTGGCAATTGGGACAGGCCCCGAC. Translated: CASSLAIGTGPD. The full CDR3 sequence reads CASSLAIGTGPDYTF.

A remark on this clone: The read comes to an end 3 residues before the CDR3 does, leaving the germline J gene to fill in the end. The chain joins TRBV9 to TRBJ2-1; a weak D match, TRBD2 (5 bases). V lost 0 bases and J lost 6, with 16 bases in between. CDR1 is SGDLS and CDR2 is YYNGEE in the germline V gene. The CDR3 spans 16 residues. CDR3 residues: CASSVGVGVSGNEQFF. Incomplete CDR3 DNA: TGTGCCAGCAGCGTAGGGGTCGGGGTAAGTGGCAATGAG.

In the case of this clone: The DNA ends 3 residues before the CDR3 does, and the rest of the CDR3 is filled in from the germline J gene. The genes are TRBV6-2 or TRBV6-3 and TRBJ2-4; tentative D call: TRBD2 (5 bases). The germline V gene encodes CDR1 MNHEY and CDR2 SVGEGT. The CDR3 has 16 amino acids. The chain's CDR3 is CASSPAGERANYGQYF. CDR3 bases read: TGTGCCAGCAGCCCGGCCGGGGAGAGGGCTAACTATGGT.

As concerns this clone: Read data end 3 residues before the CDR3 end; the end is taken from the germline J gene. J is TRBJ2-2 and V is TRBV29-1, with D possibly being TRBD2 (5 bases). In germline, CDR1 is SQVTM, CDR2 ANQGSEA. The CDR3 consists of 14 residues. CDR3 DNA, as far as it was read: TGCAGCGCTAGATTCAGCGGTTCTAATGAAAAG. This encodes CSARFSGSNEK. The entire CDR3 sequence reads CSARFSGSNEKLFF.

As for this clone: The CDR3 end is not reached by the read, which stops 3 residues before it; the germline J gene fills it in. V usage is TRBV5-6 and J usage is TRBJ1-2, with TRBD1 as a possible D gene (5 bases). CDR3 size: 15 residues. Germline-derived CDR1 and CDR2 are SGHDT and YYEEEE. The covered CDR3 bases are TGTGCCAGCAGCTTCCAGGGACTAGCAACAGATACC. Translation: CASSFQGLATDT. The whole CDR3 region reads CASSFQGLATDTYTF.

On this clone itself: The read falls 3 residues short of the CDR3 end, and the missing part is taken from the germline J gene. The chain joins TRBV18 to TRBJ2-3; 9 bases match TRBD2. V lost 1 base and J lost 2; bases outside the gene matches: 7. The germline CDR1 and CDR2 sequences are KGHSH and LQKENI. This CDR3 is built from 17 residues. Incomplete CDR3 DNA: TGTGCCAGCTCACCACGACCTAGCGGGGCCAACACAGATACG. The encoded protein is CASSPRPSGANTDT. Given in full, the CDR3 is CASSPRPSGANTDTQYF.